Shown below are 16 T cell receptor beta chains from a single sample sequenced in a study of blood T cell repertoires in COVID-19 (dated by TCRdb to about 2020). The library came from the immunoSEQ multiplex PCR assay. In TCRdb, the immuneACCESS table is reduced to in-frame sequences with V and J assigned. These tables do not hold every clone; where another copy was compared, an unresolved V gene accounts for under half, and the others remain unexplained. The sample table lists some 250,000 clones, 75% to 90% of them with a count of one. Of the sample, 8.8% falls within the top ten clones. The sequenced sample was PBMCs or T cells enriched from blood (not recorded which). Every receptor here comes from a man aged 35 to 55 who had recovered from COVID-19.

The chain has TRBV4-2 and TRBJ2-4; possibly TRBD1 for D (5 bases). V shed 0 bases and J shed 0 bases, with 9 bases lying between them. The V gene's germline CDR1 is LGHNA and CDR2 YNFKEQ. This CDR3 comprises 16 residues. CDR3 DNA: TGTGCCAGCAGCCAAGAAGGGGAACTAGCCAAAAACATTCAGTACTTC. Translation: CASSQEGELAKNIQYF.

The chain has TRBV5-5 and TRBJ2-7, with D perhaps matching TRBD1 (5 bases). V was cut by 0 bases and J by 3 bases, with 13 bases left in between. From germline, CDR1 is SGHKS and CDR2 YYEKEE (reference sequence). This CDR3 is built from 15 residues. This chain's CDR3 is CASSLGGRPSYEQYF. CDR3 coding DNA: TGTGCCAGCAGCTTGGGGGGCAGACCTAGCTACGAGCAGTACTTC.

The chain is built from TRBV19 and TRBJ2-3; a possible D gene is TRBD1 (5 bases). The germline V gene has CDR1 LNHDA and CDR2 SQIVND (reference sequence). V was shortened by 9 bases and J by 3 bases, with 13 bases between the two germline ends. The CDR3 extends over 13 amino acids. The DNA of the CDR3 is TGTGCCAGCAACCAGGGAAGAACAGATACGCAGTATTTT. It specifies CASNQGRTDTQYF.

V and J are TRBV9 and TRBJ2-1, with D possibly TRBD2 on 5 matching bases. Germline V gene data show CDR1 as SGDLS and CDR2 as YYNGEE. CDR3 length: 17 amino acids. V was clipped by 1 base and J by 1 base, with 15 bases between them. CDR3 coding DNA: TGTGCCAGCAGCGTAACTAGTCAGAAAGGTTCCTACAATGAGCAGTTCTTC. Translated: CASSVTSQKGSYNEQFF.

This clone was counted once. The J gene is TRBJ1-2, the V gene TRBV6-5; D possibly corresponds to TRBD1 (5 bases). Germline assignment: CDR1 MNHEY and CDR2 SVGAGI. Between the trimmed V and J ends, which lost 6 bases and 7 bases, there was a span of 18 bases. The CDR3 sequence is 14 residues long. This CDR3 is CASRRQWVEGGYTF. The CDR3 DNA sequence: TGTGCCAGCAGGAGACAGTGGGTAGAAGGTGGCTACACCTTC.

This clone was seen only once. The chain employs TRBV4-3 and TRBJ1-2, with D hard to call. Deletions cut 0 bases from V and 4 bases from J, with 3 bases between. The CDR3 totals 12 residues. Germline CDR1 and CDR2: LGHNA and YSLEER. In DNA form, the CDR3 reads TGCGCCAGCAGCCAAGACAGCTATGGCTACACCTTC. Translating gives CASSQDSYGYTF.

This clone was picked up a small number of times. The chain has TRBV2 and TRBJ1-5; 7 nucleotides line up with TRBD1. V was clipped by 4 bases and J by 10 bases; unmatched bases: 4. The germline CDR1 and CDR2 sequences are SNHLY and FYNNEI. The CDR3 consists of 12 residues. The CDR3 sequence: CASSAWDSPQHF. DNA for the CDR3: TGTGCCAGCAGTGCCTGGGACAGTCCCCAGCATTTT.

The chain recombines TRBV5-8 with TRBJ1-6; 10 nucleotides match TRBD1. This CDR3 has 18 amino acids. Per germline, CDR1 SGHTS and CDR2 YDEGEE. With 3 bases clipped from V and 6 bases from J, the junction kept 12 bases outside the gene matches. CDR3 protein: CASSSSRDRGGLNSPLHF. The CDR3 nucleotides read TGTGCCAGCAGCTCTTCCCGGGACAGGGGCGGGCTTAATTCACCCCTCCACTTT.

The chain joins TRBV3-1 (or the pseudogene TRBV3-2) to TRBJ2-3; the match to TRBD2 covers 7 bases. CDR1 is LGHDT and CDR2 is YNNKEL in the germline V gene (reference sequence). The CDR3 runs 16 residues. Unmatched junction bases numbered 8, after V lost 1 base and J lost 4 bases. The CDR3 sequence: CASSQATSVTADTQYF. The CDR3 DNA follows: TGTGCCAGCAGCCAAGCCACTAGCGTCACGGCAGATACGCAGTATTTT.

This clone appeared once. V is TRBV27 and J is TRBJ1-2, with 9 bases fitting TRBD1. Looked up from germline, CDR1 is MNHEY and CDR2 is SMNVEV (reference sequence). J was trimmed by 2 bases and V by 2 bases; bases with no gene match: 3. CDR3 length: 15 residues. CDR3 sequence reads: CASSLAGTGNYGYTF. The DNA of the CDR3 is TGTGCCAGCAGTTTAGCCGGGACAGGGAACTATGGCTACACCTTC.

In this sample, this clone turned up many times. The chain couples TRBV9 to TRBJ1-1; 8 nucleotides line up with TRBD1. Unmatched junction bases numbered 5, after V lost 3 bases and J lost 4 bases. Germline V lookup: CDR1 SGDLS, CDR2 YYNGEE. This CDR3 has 14 amino acids. The CDR3: CASSAGQEGTEAFF. CDR3 bases: TGTGCCAGCAGCGCGGGACAGGAAGGCACTGAAGCTTTCTTT.

This chain links TRBV14 with TRBJ1-1; D is ambiguous. The V gene lost 3 bases and the J gene lost 0 bases, with 5 bases spanning the gap. Germline values: CDR1 SGHDN, CDR2 FVKESK. This CDR3 comprises 13 residues. The CDR3 spells CASSQNMNTEAFF. The CDR3 nucleotides are TGTGCCAGCAGCCAGAACATGAACACTGAAGCTTTCTTT.

This clone has more than one count but fewer than ten. V gene TRBV29-1 combines with J gene TRBJ1-1, with a weak D call TRBD1 (5 bases). The CDR3 runs to 14 residues. V dropped 7 bases and J dropped 0 bases, with 15 bases sitting between them. Germline V gene sequence: CDR1 SQVTM, CDR2 ANQGSEA. CDR3 nucleotide sequence: TGCAGCGCCCTGCCCAGGGTGATGAACACTGAAGCTTTCTTT. This translates into CSALPRVMNTEAFF.

The chain recombines TRBV19 with TRBJ1-2, with TRBD1 matching 8 bases. The CDR3 totals 13 residues. J gave up 3 bases and V 7 bases, and 4 bases lay outside the gene matches. Germline CDR1 is LNHDA and CDR2 is SQIVND (reference sequence). The CDR3 here is CASTQDRDYGYTF. The CDR3 DNA is TGTGCCAGTACCCAGGACAGGGACTATGGCTACACCTTC.

The genes are TRBV5-1 and TRBJ2-1; 9 nucleotides match TRBD1. The germline gives CDR1 SGHRS, CDR2 YFSETQ. CDR3 length: 17 residues. V shed 3 bases, J shed 1 base, and the junction held 8 bases outside the gene matches. In DNA form, the CDR3 reads TGCGCCAGCAGCTCCCGGGACAGGGAAATGTCCTACAATGAGCAGTTCTTC. This translates into CASSSRDREMSYNEQFF.

The chain links TRBV19 to TRBJ1-3; D is ambiguous. V lost 5 bases, J lost 0 bases, and 8 bases lay in between. This CDR3 is built from 14 residues. In germline, CDR1 is LNHDA, CDR2 SQIVND (reference sequence). CDR3 sequence reads: CASSFQASGNTIYF. CDR3 coding DNA: TGTGCCAGTAGTTTCCAAGCCTCTGGAAACACCATATATTTT.